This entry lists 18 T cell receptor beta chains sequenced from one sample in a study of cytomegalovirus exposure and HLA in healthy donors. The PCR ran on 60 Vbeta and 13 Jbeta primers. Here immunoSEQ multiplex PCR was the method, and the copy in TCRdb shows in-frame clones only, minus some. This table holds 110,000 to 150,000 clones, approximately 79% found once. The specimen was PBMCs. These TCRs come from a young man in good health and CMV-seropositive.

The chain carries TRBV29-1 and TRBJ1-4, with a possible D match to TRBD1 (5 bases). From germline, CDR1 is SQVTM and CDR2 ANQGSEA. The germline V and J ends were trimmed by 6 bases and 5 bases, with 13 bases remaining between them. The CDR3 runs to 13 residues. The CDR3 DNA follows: TGCAGCGTACTAGACGGGGGGAATGAAAAACTGTTTTTT. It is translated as CSVLDGGNEKLFF.

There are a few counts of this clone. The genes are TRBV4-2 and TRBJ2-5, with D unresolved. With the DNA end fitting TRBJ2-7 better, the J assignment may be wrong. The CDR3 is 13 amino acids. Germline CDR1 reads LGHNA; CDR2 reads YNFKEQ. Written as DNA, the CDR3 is TGTGCCAGCAGCCAGGGCAGTACCTACGAGCAGTACTTC. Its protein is CASSQGSTYEQYF.

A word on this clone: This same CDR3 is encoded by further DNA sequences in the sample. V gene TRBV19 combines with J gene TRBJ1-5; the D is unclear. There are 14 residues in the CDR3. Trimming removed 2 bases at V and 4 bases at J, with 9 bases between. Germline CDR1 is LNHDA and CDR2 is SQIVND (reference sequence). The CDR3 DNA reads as TGTGCCAGTAGTATAAGGAGGGATAATCAGCCCCAGCATTTT. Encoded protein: CASSIRRDNQPQHF.

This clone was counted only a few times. CDR3: CASSLRQGLHF. Here the CDR3 DNA reads TGTGCCAGCAGCTTAAGACAGGGGCTCCACTTT. V and J are TRBV7-2 and TRBJ1-6; 8 bases map to TRBD1. The CDR3 runs 11 residues. V was pared by 2 bases and J by 16 bases, with 1 base of the junction left unmatched. The germline CDR1 and CDR2 sequences are SGHTA and FQGNSA. Filled out from reference TRBV7-2 and TRBJ1-6, the complete variable domain reads GAGVSQSPSNKVTEKGKDVELRCDPISGHTALYWYRQSLGQGLEFLIYFQGNSAPDKSGLPSDRFSAERTGGSVSTLTIQRTQQEDSAVYLCASSLRQGLHFGNGTRLTVT.

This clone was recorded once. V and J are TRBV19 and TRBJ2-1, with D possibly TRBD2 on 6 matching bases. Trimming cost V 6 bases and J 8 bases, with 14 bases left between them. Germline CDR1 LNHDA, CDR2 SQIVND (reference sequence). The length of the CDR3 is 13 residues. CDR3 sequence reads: CASRGLGGHEQFF. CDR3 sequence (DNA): TGTGCCAGTAGGGGACTGGGCGGGCATGAGCAGTTCTTC. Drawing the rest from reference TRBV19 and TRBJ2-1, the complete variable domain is DGGITQSPKYLFRKEGQNVTLSCEQNLNHDAMYWYRQDPGQGLRLIYYSQIVNDFQKGDIAEGYSVSREKKESFPLTVTSAQKNPTAFYLCASRGLGGHEQFFGPGTRLTVL.

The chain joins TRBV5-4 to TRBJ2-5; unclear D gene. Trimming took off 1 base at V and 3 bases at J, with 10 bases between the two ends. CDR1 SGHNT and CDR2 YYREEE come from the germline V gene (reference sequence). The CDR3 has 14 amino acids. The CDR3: CASSLTTLKETQYF. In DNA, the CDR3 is TGTGCCAGCAGCTTGACTACATTGAAAGAGACCCAGTACTTC.

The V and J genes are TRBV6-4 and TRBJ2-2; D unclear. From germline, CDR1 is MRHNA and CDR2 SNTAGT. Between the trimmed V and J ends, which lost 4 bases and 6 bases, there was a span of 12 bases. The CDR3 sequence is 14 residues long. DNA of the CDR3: TGTGCCAGCAGTGTTGCAGGAAACCCCGGGGAGCTGTTTTTT. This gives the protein CASSVAGNPGELFF.

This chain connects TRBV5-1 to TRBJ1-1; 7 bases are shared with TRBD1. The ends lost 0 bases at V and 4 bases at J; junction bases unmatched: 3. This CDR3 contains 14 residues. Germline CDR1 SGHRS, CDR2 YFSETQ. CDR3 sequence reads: CASSLEGAGTEAFF. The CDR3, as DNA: TGCGCCAGCAGCTTGGAGGGGGCCGGCACTGAAGCTTTCTTT.

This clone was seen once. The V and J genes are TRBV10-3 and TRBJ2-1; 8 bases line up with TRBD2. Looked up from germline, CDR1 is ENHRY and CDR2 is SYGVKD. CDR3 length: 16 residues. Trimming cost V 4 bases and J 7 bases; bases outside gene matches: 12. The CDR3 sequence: CAISGGRVAGRNEQFF. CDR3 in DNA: TGTGCCATCAGTGGGGGCAGGGTAGCGGGAAGGAATGAGCAGTTCTTC.

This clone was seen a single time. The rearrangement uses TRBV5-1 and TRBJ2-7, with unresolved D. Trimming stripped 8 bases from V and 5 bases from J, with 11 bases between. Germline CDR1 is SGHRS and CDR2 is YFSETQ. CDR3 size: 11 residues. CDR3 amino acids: CASSRGHEQYF. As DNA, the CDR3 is TGCGCCAGTTCCCGCGGCCACGAGCAGTACTTC.

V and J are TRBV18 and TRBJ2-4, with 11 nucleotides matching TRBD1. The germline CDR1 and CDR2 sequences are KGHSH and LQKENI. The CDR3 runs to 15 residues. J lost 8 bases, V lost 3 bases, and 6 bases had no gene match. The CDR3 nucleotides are TGTGCCAGCTCACCCAGGACAGGGGGCAGGGACATTCAGTACTTC. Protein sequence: CASSPRTGGRDIQYF.

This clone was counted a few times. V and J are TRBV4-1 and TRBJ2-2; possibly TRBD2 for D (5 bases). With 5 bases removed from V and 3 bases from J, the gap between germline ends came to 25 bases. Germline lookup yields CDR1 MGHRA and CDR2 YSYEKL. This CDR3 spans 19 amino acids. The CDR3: CASSFLPRGLQSDTGELFF. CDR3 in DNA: TGCGCCAGCAGCTTCCTTCCCCGCGGACTGCAATCGGACACCGGGGAGCTGTTTTTT.

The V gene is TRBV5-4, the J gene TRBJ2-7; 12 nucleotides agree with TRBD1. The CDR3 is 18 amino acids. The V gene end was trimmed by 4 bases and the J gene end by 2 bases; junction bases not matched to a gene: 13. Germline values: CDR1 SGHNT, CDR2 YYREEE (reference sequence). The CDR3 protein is CASSPRDRGPLRTYEQYF. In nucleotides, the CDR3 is TGTGCCAGCAGCCCCCGGGACAGGGGGCCTCTTCGTACCTACGAGCAGTACTTC. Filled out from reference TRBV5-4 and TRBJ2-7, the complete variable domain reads ETGVTQSPTHLIKTRGQQVTLRCSSQSGHNTVSWYQQALGQGPQFIFQYYREEENGRGNFPPRFSGLQFPNYSSELNVNALELDDSALYLCASSPRDRGPLRTYEQYFGPGTRLTVT.

The CDR3 coding sequence is TGTGCCAGCAGTTTATCGGTTAAGGGGAAAAACATTCAGTACTTC. It is translated as CASSLSVKGKNIQYF. The chain combines TRBV27 with TRBJ2-4; weak D call: TRBD1 (5 bases). The germline V and J ends were trimmed by 0 bases and 4 bases, with 10 bases remaining between them. There are 15 residues in the CDR3. CDR1 MNHEY and CDR2 SMNVEV come from the germline V gene (reference sequence).

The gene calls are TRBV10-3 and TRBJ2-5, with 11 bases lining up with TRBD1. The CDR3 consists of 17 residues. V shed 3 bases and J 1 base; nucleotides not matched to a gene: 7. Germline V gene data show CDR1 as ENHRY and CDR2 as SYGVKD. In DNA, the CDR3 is TGTGCCATCAGTGAACGGGGGGACAGGGGGGGCCAAGAGACCCAGTACTTC. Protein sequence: CAISERGDRGGQETQYF.

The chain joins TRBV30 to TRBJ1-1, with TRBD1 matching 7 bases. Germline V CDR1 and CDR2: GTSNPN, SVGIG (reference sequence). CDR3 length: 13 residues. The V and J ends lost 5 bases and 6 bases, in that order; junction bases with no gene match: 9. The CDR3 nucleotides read TGTGCCTGGGGAAGGAGGGGGCGCCCTGAAGCTTTCTTT. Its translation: CAWGRRGRPEAFF. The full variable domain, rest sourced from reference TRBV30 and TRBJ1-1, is SQTIHQWPATLVQPVGSPLSLECTVEGTSNPNLYWYRQAAGRGLQLLFYSVGIGQISSEVPQNLSASRPQDRQFILSSKKLLLSDSGFYLCAWGRRGRPEAFFGQGTRLTVV.

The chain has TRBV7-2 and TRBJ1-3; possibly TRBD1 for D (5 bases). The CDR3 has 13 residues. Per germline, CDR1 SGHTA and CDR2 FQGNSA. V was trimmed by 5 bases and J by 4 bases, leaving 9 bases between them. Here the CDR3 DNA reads TGTGCCAGCAGCGTGGCAGGGGGAAACACCATATATTTT. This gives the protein CASSVAGGNTIYF.

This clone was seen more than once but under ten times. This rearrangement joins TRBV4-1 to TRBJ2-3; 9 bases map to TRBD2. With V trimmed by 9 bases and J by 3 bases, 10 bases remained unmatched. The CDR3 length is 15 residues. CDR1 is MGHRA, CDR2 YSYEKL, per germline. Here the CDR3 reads CASSQRSGGTDTQYF. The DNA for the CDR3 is TGCGCCAGTTCCCAGAGGAGCGGGGGGACAGATACGCAGTATTTT.